Each of the 30 T cell receptor beta chains below was sequenced from the same sample in a study of blood T cell repertoires in COVID-19. Libraries were prepared by immunoSEQ multiplex PCR; TCRdb keeps only in-frame clonotypes and omits some of them. In the table there are fewer than 60,000 clones, around 83% of which are singletons. Material for sequencing was peripheral blood. The receptors were gathered from a man between 65 and 85 years old with active COVID-19.

The rearrangement uses TRBV7-8 and TRBJ2-5; 7 positions match TRBD1. Germline-derived CDR1 and CDR2 are SGHVS and FQNEAQ. J gave up 5 bases and V 3 bases, and 3 bases lay outside the gene matches. The CDR3 spans 13 residues. Here the CDR3 reads CASSFRGKETQYF. For the CDR3, the DNA is TGTGCCAGCAGCTTCAGGGGGAAGGAGACCCAGTACTTC.

This clone appeared once. The genes are TRBV2 and TRBJ1-4; D call uncertain. There are 13 residues in the CDR3. Trimming cost V 6 bases and J 3 bases, with 8 bases left between them. CDR1 SNHLY and CDR2 FYNNEI come from the germline V gene. DNA for the CDR3: TGTGCCAGCAGGGTGGCGGCTAATGAAAAACTGTTTTTT. Translated: CASRVAANEKLFF.

The CDR3 DNA reads TGTGCCAGTAGCCCCGACAGGGCCTTTAATCAGCCCCAGCATTTT. Protein product: CASSPDRAFNQPQHF. The rearrangement uses TRBV19 and TRBJ1-5; 7 nucleotides match TRBD1. Per germline, CDR1 LNHDA and CDR2 SQIVND (reference sequence). This CDR3 region has 15 residues. The V gene end was trimmed by 6 bases and the J gene end by 4 bases; junction bases not matched to a gene: 9.

The genes are TRBV30 and TRBJ2-3; the match to TRBD1 covers 9 bases. Germline CDR1 reads GTSNPN; CDR2 reads SVGIG (reference sequence). There are 16 residues in the CDR3. V lost 0 bases to trimming and J lost 2 bases; unmatched junction nucleotides: 6. CDR3 loop: CAWSVGDREDTDTQYF. The CDR3 region has the DNA TGTGCCTGGAGTGTTGGGGACAGGGAAGACACAGATACGCAGTATTTT.

The gene calls are TRBV7-2 and TRBJ2-7, with D possibly TRBD1 on 6 matching bases. V gave up 4 bases and J gave up 3 bases, with 16 bases separating them. The germline CDR1 and CDR2 sequences are SGHTA and FQGNSA. There are 15 residues in the CDR3. The CDR3 loop reads CASSSNRVLGYEQYF. The CDR3 nucleotides are TGTGCCAGCAGCTCAAACAGGGTGTTGGGCTACGAGCAGTACTTC.

This clone occurred once. This chain links TRBV18 with TRBJ2-1; TRBD1 agrees at 8 bases. There are 17 residues in the CDR3. Germline values: CDR1 KGHSH, CDR2 LQKENI. Trimming removed 0 bases from V and 3 bases from J; junction bases left unmatched: 7. The CDR3 DNA reads TGTGCCAGCTCACCACCGGGGACAGGACTTTACTACAATGAGCAGTTCTTC. Translated, it gives CASSPPGTGLYYNEQFF.

The chain joins TRBV5-1 to TRBJ1-2; D remains ambiguous. CDR3 length equals 14 residues. Germline-derived CDR1 and CDR2 are SGHRS and YFSETQ. V was cut by 0 bases and J by 0 bases, with 6 bases left in between. CDR3 sequence: CASSLGGANYGYTF. The CDR3 bases are TGCGCCAGCAGCTTGGGAGGCGCTAACTATGGCTACACCTTC.

The chain joins TRBV7-8 to TRBJ2-7; 9 bases are a match to TRBD1. J lost 3 bases, V lost 4 bases, and 7 bases had no gene match. The CDR3 length is 15 residues. Germline V gene lookup returns CDR1 SGHVS and CDR2 FQNEAQ. The DNA of the CDR3 is TGTGCCAGCAGCTCAACAGGACAGGGGCGCTACGAGCAGTACTTC. As protein: CASSSTGQGRYEQYF.

The chain uses TRBV19 and TRBJ2-1; 9 nucleotides line up with TRBD2. The length of the CDR3 is 17 residues. With 3 bases clipped from V and 0 bases from J, the junction kept 6 bases outside the gene matches. CDR1 and CDR2 (germline): LNHDA, SQIVND (reference sequence). The CDR3 nucleotides read TGTGCCAGTAGTATGAGACTAGCGGAAAGCTCCTACAATGAGCAGTTCTTC. Encoded protein: CASSMRLAESSYNEQFF.

The chain employs TRBV3-1 (or the pseudogene TRBV3-2) and TRBJ1-2; TRBD1 matches 8 bases. The CDR3 has 15 residues. V lost 0 bases and J lost 5; bases outside the gene matches: 5. Germline values: CDR1 LGHDT, CDR2 YNNKEL (reference sequence). The CDR3 protein is CASSQERQGAYGYTF. The DNA for the CDR3 is TGTGCCAGCAGCCAAGAACGGCAGGGGGCATATGGCTACACCTTC.

This clone was counted only a few times. The rearrangement uses TRBV28 and TRBJ2-7; 8 nucleotides agree with TRBD1. The V segment lost 8 bases and the J segment 2 bases; nucleotides outside the gene matches: 8. Germline CDR1 MDHEN, CDR2 SYDVKM. There are 14 residues in the CDR3. This CDR3 is CASGDRRLAYEQYF. The DNA for the CDR3 is TGTGCCAGCGGGGACAGGCGACTCGCCTACGAGCAGTACTTC. Supplemented by reference TRBV28 and TRBJ2-7, the full variable domain reads DVKVTQSSRYLVKRTGEKVFLECVQDMDHENMFWYRQDPGLGLRLIYFSYDVKMKEKGDIPEGYSVSREKKERFSLILESASTNQTSMYLCASGDRRLAYEQYFGPGTRLTVT.

This clone was recorded many times. This rearrangement joins TRBV10-3 to TRBJ1-3; 7 positions agree with TRBD1. J was trimmed by 3 bases and V by 4 bases; bases with no gene match: 0. CDR3 length equals 13 residues. Germline CDR1 and CDR2: ENHRY and SYGVKD. CDR3 in DNA: TGTGCCATCAGTGCAGGGGGTGGAAACACCATATATTTT. Protein product: CAISAGGGNTIYF.

This clone was observed once. J is TRBJ2-1 and V is TRBV5-3; 9 bases fit TRBD1. TRBV5-3 is placed among ORFs of uncertain function. The CDR3 covers 16 residues. The junction had 6 bases not matched to a gene; V was cut back by 4 bases and J by 1 base. The CDR3 region is CARSTTGTGSYNEQFF. Written as DNA, the CDR3 is TGTGCCAGAAGCACGACCGGGACAGGGTCCTACAATGAGCAGTTCTTC.

This chain joins TRBV11-1 and TRBJ1-4; TRBD1 is a possible D gene (5 bases). Trimming left V 5 bases short and J 15 bases short, with 16 bases between. This CDR3 region has 12 residues. The V gene's germline CDR1 is SGHAT and CDR2 FQDESV (reference sequence). CDR3 sequence reads: CASSGQGKQVFF. The CDR3 nucleotides read TGTGCCAGCAGCGGGCAGGGCAAGCAAGTGTTTTTT.

V gene TRBV4-1 combines with J gene TRBJ2-1; D perhaps matches TRBD1 (5 bases). CDR3 length: 14 residues. Germline CDR1 MGHRA, CDR2 YSYEKL. With 0 bases removed from V and 8 bases from J, the gap between germline ends came to 11 bases. Written as DNA, the CDR3 is TGCGCCAGCAGCCAAGAGGGGCAGATCTATGAGCAGTTCTTC. Translating it yields CASSQEGQIYEQFF.

This chain uses TRBV18 with TRBJ1-2; 7 bases are shared with TRBD1. Germline V CDR1 and CDR2: KGHSH, LQKENI. This CDR3 has 13 amino acids. Germline trimming cut 2 bases from V and 4 bases from J; bases unmatched to any gene: 1. The CDR3 sequence is CASSPGTVYGYTF. CDR3 coding DNA: TGTGCCAGCTCACCAGGGACAGTCTATGGCTACACCTTC. The variable domain in full, with the rest retrieved from reference TRBV18 and TRBJ1-2, is NAGVMQNPRHLVRRRGQEARLRCSPMKGHSHVYWYRQLPEEGLKFMVYLQKENIIDESGMPKERFSAEFPKEGPSILRIQQVVRGDSAAYFCASSPGTVYGYTFGSGTRLTVV.

The chain carries TRBV11-2 and TRBJ1-1; D may be TRBD1 (5 bases). The V end was cut by 2 bases, the J end by 3 bases, with 10 bases between. The CDR3 contains 14 residues. CDR1 SGHAT and CDR2 FQNNGV come from the germline V gene. Here the CDR3 DNA reads TGTGCCAGCAGCTTAAACAGGCCTGACACTGAAGCTTTCTTT. Residues: CASSLNRPDTEAFF.

The chain employs TRBV6-8 and TRBJ1-4, with D possibly TRBD1 on 6 matching bases. Trimming shortened V by 0 bases and J by 14 bases, and 16 bases separated the two germline ends. CDR1 and CDR2 (germline): MNHGY, SAAAGT. This CDR3 is 14 amino acids long. Written as DNA, the CDR3 is TGTGCCAGCAGTTACTCAGGCCCCCCGGGGGGCCTGTTTTTT. It yields the protein CASSYSGPPGGLFF.

CDR3 in amino acids: CASSKTSGGRDTQYF. DNA for the CDR3: TGTGCCAGCAGTAAAACTAGCGGGGGAAGAGATACGCAGTATTTT. The chain combines TRBV6-5 with TRBJ2-3; TRBD2 agrees at 11 bases. V gave up 5 bases and J gave up 5 bases; unmatched junction bases: 6. Germline-derived CDR1 and CDR2 are MNHEY and SVGAGI. This CDR3 region has 15 residues.

The chain joins TRBV2 to TRBJ1-1; no clear D. This CDR3 spans 15 amino acids. The germline CDR1 and CDR2 sequences are SNHLY and FYNNEI. Trimming pared 7 bases from V and 1 base from J, leaving 16 bases between. DNA for the CDR3: TGTGCCAGCACCCTTCGCGGAGGAAGGAACACTGAAGCTTTCTTT. As protein: CASTLRGGRNTEAFF.

The chain joins TRBV2 to TRBJ2-5, with 8 bases identical to TRBD1. CDR1 is SNHLY and CDR2 is FYNNEI in the germline V gene. V was clipped by 6 bases and J by 5 bases; unmatched bases: 5. The CDR3 runs 13 residues. This chain's CDR3 is CASRTGDLETQYF. The CDR3 DNA sequence: TGTGCCAGCAGGACAGGGGATCTCGAGACCCAGTACTTC.

This chain joins TRBV7-6 and TRBJ2-1, with TRBD2 identical over 11 bases. Germline CDR1 reads SGHVS; CDR2 reads FNYEAQ. The CDR3 is 19 amino acids. J lost 1 base, V lost 5 bases, and 13 bases had no gene match. The CDR3 nucleotides are TGTGCCAGCAGCCTGTGGCTAGCGGGGGGCCCCTTGTCCTACAATGAGCAGTTCTTC. It codes for CASSLWLAGGPLSYNEQFF.

This sequence joins TRBV27 and TRBJ1-4; a possible D gene is TRBD1 (6 bases). Germline loops: CDR1 MNHEY, CDR2 SMNVEV (reference sequence). This CDR3 is 15 amino acids long. Trimming shortened V by 2 bases and J by 4 bases, and 11 bases separated the two germline ends. CDR3 sequence reads: CASSLRAGVNEKLFF. CDR3 nucleotides: TGTGCCAGCAGTTTAAGGGCAGGGGTTAATGAAAAACTGTTTTTT.

The chain joins TRBV15 to TRBJ1-5; tentatively, D is TRBD1 (6 bases). The V and J ends lost 5 bases and 1 base respectively, with 15 bases between them. Germline CDR1 is LNHNV and CDR2 is YYDKDF (reference sequence). CDR3 length equals 16 residues. The CDR3 reads CATSGKTGLSNQPQHF. CDR3 coding DNA: TGTGCCACCAGCGGAAAAACAGGGCTGAGCAATCAGCCCCAGCATTTT.

This clone showed up just once. This chain joins TRBV3-1 (or the pseudogene TRBV3-2) and TRBJ1-1; no firm D call. The V gene lost 7 bases and the J gene lost 2 bases, with 11 bases spanning the gap. The CDR3 totals 13 residues. Germline V CDR1 and CDR2: LGHDT, YNNKEL (reference sequence). The CDR3 spells CASTPGRNTEAFF. The CDR3 DNA sequence: TGTGCCAGCACCCCGGGGAGAAACACTGAAGCTTTCTTT.

The rearrangement links TRBV19 to TRBJ1-6, with a possible D match to TRBD1 (5 bases). V shed 7 bases and J shed 0 bases, with 16 bases lying between them. CDR1 and CDR2 from the germline V gene are LNHDA and SQIVND (reference sequence). This CDR3 comprises 17 residues. The CDR3 sequence: CASTLRQTSSYNSPLHF. The CDR3 DNA reads TGTGCCAGTACCCTTAGACAGACCAGCTCCTATAATTCACCCCTCCACTTT.

The chain carries TRBV19 and TRBJ2-1; D unclear. Trimming cost V 3 bases and J 6 bases, with 12 bases left between them. This CDR3 is 14 amino acids long. Germline values: CDR1 LNHDA, CDR2 SQIVND (reference sequence). The CDR3: CASSIEADRNEQFF. The CDR3 DNA reads as TGTGCCAGTAGTATCGAGGCAGACCGCAATGAGCAGTTCTTC. Drawing the rest from reference TRBV19 and TRBJ2-1, the complete variable domain is DGGITQSPKYLFRKEGQNVTLSCEQNLNHDAMYWYRQDPGQGLRLIYYSQIVNDFQKGDIAEGYSVSREKKESFPLTVTSAQKNPTAFYLCASSIEADRNEQFFGPGTRLTVL.

The V and J genes are TRBV7-9 and TRBJ1-2; 10 bases map to TRBD1. J lost 2 bases, V lost 5 bases, and 5 bases had no gene match. This CDR3 has 15 amino acids. CDR1 and CDR2 from the germline V gene are SEHNR and FQNEAQ (reference sequence). CDR3 protein: CASSPDRGRNYGYTF. For the CDR3, the DNA is TGTGCCAGCAGCCCCGACAGGGGGCGAAACTATGGCTACACCTTC.

This CDR3 is CASSNWAGDSNQPQHF. For the CDR3, the DNA is TGTGCCAGCAGCAATTGGGCCGGGGATAGCAATCAGCCCCAGCATTTT. V is TRBV5-5 and J is TRBJ1-5; D gene ambiguous. V was clipped by 4 bases and J by 0 bases, with 14 bases between them. There are 16 residues in the CDR3. From germline, CDR1 is SGHKS and CDR2 YYEKEE (reference sequence).

The chain uses TRBV6-2 or TRBV6-3 and TRBJ1-1, with D possibly matching TRBD1 (5 bases). CDR1 MNHEY and CDR2 SVGEGT come from the germline V gene. CDR3 length equals 16 residues. V lost 2 bases and J 0 bases, leaving 13 bases between the germline ends. The CDR3 protein is CASSYGQGLMNTEAFF. CDR3 coding DNA: TGTGCCAGCAGTTACGGGCAGGGCCTAATGAACACTGAAGCTTTCTTT.